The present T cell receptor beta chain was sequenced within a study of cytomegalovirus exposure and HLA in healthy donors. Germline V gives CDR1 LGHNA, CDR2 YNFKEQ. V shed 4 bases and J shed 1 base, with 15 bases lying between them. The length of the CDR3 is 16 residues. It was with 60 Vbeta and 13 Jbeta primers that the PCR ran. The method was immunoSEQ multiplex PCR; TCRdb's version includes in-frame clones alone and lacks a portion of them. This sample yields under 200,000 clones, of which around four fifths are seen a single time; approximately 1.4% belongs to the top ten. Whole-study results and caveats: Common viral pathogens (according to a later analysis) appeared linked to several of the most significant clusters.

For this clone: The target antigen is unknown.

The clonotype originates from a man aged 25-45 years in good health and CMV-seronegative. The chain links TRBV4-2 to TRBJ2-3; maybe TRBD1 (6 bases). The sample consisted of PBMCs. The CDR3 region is CASSRLEGVGTDTQYF. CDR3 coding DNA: TGTGCCAGCAGCCGTTTAGAGGGGGTGGGCACAGATACGCAGTATTTT.